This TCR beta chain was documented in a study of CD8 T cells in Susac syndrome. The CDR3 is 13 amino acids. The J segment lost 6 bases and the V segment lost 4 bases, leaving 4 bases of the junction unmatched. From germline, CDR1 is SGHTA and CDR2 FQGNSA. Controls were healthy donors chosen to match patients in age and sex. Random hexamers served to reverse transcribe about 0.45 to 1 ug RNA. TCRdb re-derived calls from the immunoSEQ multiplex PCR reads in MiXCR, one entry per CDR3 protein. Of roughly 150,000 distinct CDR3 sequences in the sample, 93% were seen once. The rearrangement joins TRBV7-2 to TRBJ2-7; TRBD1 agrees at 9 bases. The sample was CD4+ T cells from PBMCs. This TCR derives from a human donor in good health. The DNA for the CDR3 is TGTGCCAGCAGCTATACGGACAGGGGCGAGCAGTACTTC. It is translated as CASSYTDRGEQYF. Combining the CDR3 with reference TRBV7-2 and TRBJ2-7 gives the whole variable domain GAGVSQSPSNKVTEKGKDVELRCDPISGHTALYWYRQSLGQGLEFLIYFQGNSAPDKSGLPSDRFSAERTGGSVSTLTIQRTQQEDSAVYLCASSYTDRGEQYFGPGTRLTVT.